This T cell receptor (beta chain) was observed in a study of cytomegalovirus exposure and HLA in healthy donors. Study overall: Researchers previously reported finding roughly 120 million unique TCR beta sequences from 170 million or so T cells.

Notes on this clone: The antigen remains unidentified.

Study-wide findings and caveats: Segments of the TCR beta V type were, in most cases, productive about 87% or about 30% of the time in an earlier analysis. Sequencing depth across donors, presence/absence analyses assumed, was roughly uniform.

In the PCR, 60 Vbeta and 13 Jbeta primers were used. Some clones are missing from TCRdb's copy, which holds only in-frame ones; the method was immunoSEQ multiplex PCR. This sample has 65,000 to 85,000 clones, with roughly 84% found just once. The length of the CDR3 is 14 residues. Trimming removed 1 base from V and 2 bases from J, with 8 bases in between. CDR1 and CDR2 from the germline V gene are MGHRA and YSYEKL. Sequencing was done on a sample of PBMCs. The chain links TRBV4-1 to TRBJ1-2, with D maybe TRBD1 (6 bases). The TCR was taken from a woman aged 50 to 60 in good health and CMV-seronegative. CDR3 DNA: TGCGCCAGCAGCCAAGCGACAGGAAACTATGGCTACACCTTC. As protein: CASSQATGNYGYTF.